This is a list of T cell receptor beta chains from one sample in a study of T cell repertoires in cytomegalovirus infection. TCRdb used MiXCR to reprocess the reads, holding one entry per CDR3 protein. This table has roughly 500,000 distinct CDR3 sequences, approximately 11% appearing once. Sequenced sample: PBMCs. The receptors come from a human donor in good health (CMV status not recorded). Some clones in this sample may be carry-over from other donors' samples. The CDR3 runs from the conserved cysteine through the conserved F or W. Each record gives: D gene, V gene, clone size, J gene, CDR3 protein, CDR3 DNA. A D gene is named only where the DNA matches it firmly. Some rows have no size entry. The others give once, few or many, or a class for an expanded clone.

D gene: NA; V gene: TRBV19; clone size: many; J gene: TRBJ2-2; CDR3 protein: CASSTGGGTGELFF; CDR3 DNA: TGTGCCAGTAGTACAGGGGGAGGTACCGGGGAGCTGTTTTTT
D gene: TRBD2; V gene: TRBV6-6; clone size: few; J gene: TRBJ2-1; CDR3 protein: CASSYSLITSGKMDNEQFF; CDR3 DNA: TGTGCCAGCAGTTACTCCCTTATTACTAGCGGGAAAATGGACAATGAGCAGTTCTTC
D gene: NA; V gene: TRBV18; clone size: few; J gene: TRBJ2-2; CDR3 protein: CASSPFQGTNTGELFF; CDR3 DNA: TGTGCCAGCTCACCATTCCAGGGTACGAACACCGGGGAGCTGTTTTTT
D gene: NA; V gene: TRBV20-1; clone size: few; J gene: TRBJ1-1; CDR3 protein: CSAPTPLGDTMNTEAFF; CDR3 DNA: TGCAGTGCTCCCACCCCGCTAGGGGACACAATGAACACTGAAGCTTTCTTT
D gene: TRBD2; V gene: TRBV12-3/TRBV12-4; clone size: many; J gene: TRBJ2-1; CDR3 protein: CASSSRTSNEQFF; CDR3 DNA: TGTGCCAGCAGTTCCCGGACTAGCAATGAGCAGTTCTTC
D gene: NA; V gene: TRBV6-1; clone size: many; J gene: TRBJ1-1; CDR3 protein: CASSEAYLFLNTEAFF; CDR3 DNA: TGTGCCAGCAGTGAAGCGTACCTTTTCTTGAACACTGAAGCTTTCTTT
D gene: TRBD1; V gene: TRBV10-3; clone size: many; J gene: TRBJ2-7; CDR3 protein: CAMGTVYYEQYF; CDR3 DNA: TGTGCCATGGGGACAGTATACTACGAGCAGTACTTC
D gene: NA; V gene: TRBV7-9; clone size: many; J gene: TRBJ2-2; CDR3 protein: CASSLAYRDTGELFF; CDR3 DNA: TGTGCCAGCAGCTTAGCGTACAGGGACACCGGGGAGCTGTTTTTT
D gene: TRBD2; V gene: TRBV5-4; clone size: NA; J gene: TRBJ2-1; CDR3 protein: CASSPGGKGAYNEQFF; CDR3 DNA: TGTGCCAGCAGCCCGGGGGGGAAAGGGGCCTACAATGAGCAGTTCTTC
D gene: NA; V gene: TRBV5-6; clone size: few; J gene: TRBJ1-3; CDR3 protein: CASSLGPTVSGNTIYF; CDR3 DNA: TGTGCCAGCAGCTTGGGCCCGACAGTCTCTGGAAACACCATATATTTT
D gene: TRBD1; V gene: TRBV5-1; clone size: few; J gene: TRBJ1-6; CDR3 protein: CASSRGQGASSPLHF; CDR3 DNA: TGCGCCAGCAGCCGAGGACAGGGGGCGTCTTCACCCCTCCACTTT
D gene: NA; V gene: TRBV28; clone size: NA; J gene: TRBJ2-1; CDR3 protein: CASSLRSSVSYNEQFF; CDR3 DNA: TGTGCCAGCAGTTTAAGAAGTAGCGTCTCCTACAATGAGCAGTTCTTC
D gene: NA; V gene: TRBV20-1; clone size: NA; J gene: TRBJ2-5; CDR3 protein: CSAKRSSQETQYF; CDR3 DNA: TGCAGTGCGAAGCGGTCCTCCCAAGAGACCCAGTACTTC
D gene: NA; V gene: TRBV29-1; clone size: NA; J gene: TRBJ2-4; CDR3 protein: CSVGGGVNIQHF; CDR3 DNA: TGCAGCGTTGGGGGCGGGGTAAACATTCAGCACTTC
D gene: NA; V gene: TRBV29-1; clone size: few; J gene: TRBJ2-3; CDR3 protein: CSVEKAEGGNTQYF; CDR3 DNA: TGCAGCGTTGAAAAAGCGGAGGGGGGCAATACGCAGTATTTT
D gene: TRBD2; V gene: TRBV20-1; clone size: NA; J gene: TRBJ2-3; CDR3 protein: CSAAGTSGETSTDTQYF; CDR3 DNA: TGCAGTGCTGCCGGGACTAGCGGGGAAACTAGCACAGATACGCAGTATTTT
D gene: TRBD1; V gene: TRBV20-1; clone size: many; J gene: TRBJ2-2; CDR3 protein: CSARVLGTGGTGELFF; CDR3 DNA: TGCAGTGCTAGAGTATTAGGGACAGGCGGCACCGGGGAGCTGTTTTTT
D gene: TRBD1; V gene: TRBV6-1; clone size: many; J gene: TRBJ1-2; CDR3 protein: CASSVTMGRQGSSGYTF; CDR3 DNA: TGTGCCAGCAGTGTGACAATGGGGAGACAGGGATCGTCTGGCTACACCTTC
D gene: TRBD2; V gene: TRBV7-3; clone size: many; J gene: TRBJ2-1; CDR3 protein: CASSLGSTGGGNEQFF; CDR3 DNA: TGTGCCAGCAGCCTGGGTAGCACGGGAGGGGGCAATGAGCAGTTCTTC
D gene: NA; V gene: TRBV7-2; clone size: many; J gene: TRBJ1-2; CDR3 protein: CASSFTTAYYGYTF; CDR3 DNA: TGTGCCAGCAGCTTTACGACAGCCTACTATGGCTACACCTTC
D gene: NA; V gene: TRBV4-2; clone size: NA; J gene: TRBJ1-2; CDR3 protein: CASSQDLGGDGYTF; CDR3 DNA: TGTGCCAGCAGCCAAGATCTGGGAGGCGATGGCTACACCTTC
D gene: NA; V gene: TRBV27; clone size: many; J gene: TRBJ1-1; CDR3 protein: CASSSQGDTEAFF; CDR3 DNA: TGTGCCAGCAGTTCACAGGGAGATACTGAAGCTTTCTTT
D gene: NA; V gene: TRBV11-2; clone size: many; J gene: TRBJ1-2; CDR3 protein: CASSLNRDLGYTF; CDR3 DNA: TGTGCCAGCAGCTTAAACAGGGATCTTGGCTACACCTTC
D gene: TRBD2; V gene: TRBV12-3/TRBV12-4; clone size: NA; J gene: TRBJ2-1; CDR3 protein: CASIIAGGNNEQFF; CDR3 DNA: TGTGCCAGCATCATAGCGGGAGGGAACAATGAGCAGTTCTTC
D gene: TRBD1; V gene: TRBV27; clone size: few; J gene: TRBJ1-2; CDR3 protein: CASLGTKTGDGYTF; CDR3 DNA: TGTGCCAGCCTCGGGACAAAGACAGGGGATGGCTACACCTTC
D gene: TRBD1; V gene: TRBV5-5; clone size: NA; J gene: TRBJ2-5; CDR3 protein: CASSMGQGKETQYF; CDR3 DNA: TGTGCCAGCAGCATGGGACAGGGGAAAGAGACCCAGTACTTC
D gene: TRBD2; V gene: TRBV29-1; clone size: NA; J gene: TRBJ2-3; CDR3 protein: CSVEDRGGSSTDTQYF; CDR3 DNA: TGCAGCGTTGAAGACCGGGGGGGTTCTAGCACAGATACGCAGTATTTT
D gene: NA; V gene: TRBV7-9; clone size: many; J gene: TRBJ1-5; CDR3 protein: CASSFSGASSNQPQHF; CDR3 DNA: TGTGCCAGCAGCTTCTCAGGGGCCTCCAGCAATCAGCCCCAGCATTTT
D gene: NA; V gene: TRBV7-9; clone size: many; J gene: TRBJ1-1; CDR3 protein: CASSLEADNTEAFF; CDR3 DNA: TGTGCCAGCAGCTTAGAGGCAGATAACACTGAAGCTTTCTTT
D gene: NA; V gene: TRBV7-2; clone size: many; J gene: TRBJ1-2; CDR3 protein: CASSFESGFGGYTF; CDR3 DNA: TGTGCCAGCAGCTTTGAATCAGGGTTTGGTGGCTACACCTTC
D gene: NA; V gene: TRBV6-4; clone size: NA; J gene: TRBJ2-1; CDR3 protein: CASSDQTRGEQFF; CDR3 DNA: TGTGCCAGCAGTGACCAGACACGGGGTGAGCAGTTCTTC